This entry describes one T cell receptor beta chain. Libraries of TCR beta chains were produced by 5' RACE (UMI-labeled). TCRdb reprocessed the 5' RACE reads and keeps a single row for each CDR3 protein, giving no DNA. The listing contains under 6,000 distinct CDR3 sequences. The identity of TPEX cells was that of CCR7+ PD-1+ TIGIT+ early memory CD8+ T cells with exhausted-like traits. From buffy coats of healthy donors, the PBMC were obtained. Duplicate vials of about 140,000 sorted CD8+ T cells per subset supplied the RNA. Germline V gives CDR1 MNHEY, CDR2 SVGEGT. This CDR3 is built from 11 residues. These data are taken from a study of human CD8 memory T cell subsets.

This sequence originates from a human donor in good health. Material: CD8+ T cells from PBMCs. This rearrangement joins TRBV6-2 or TRBV6-3 to TRBJ2-7. This CDR3 is CASSALLEQYF.